This TCR beta chain was profiled in a study of glioma-infiltrating T cells after dendritic cell vaccination. CDR1 and CDR2 from the germline V gene are MNHNY and SVGAGI (reference sequence). This CDR3 comprises 15 residues. The V end lost 2 bases, the J end lost 1 base, and 11 bases lay between the germline ends. A note on this clone: The antigen is not known.

The immunoSEQ assay amplified TCRB CDR3 from up to roughly 2 ug DNA. Only in-frame clones appear in the TCRdb table, and some are missing; sequencing was by immunoSEQ multiplex PCR. The profile covers roughly 51,000 clones, with approximately 83% appearing a single time and more than 9.5% taken by the ten largest. Study conclusions and caveats: Complete blood and tumor specimen sets were limited to few patients.

Isocitrate dehydrogenase mutation was absent in all glioblastoma patients. The sequence was obtained from a human donor with glioblastoma. The source was blood, collected before dendritic cell vaccination. The chain carries TRBV6-6 and TRBJ1-1, with a tentative D call TRBD1 (5 bases). The CDR3 region is CASSYPPGGNTEAFF. The CDR3 nucleotides read TGTGCCAGCAGTTACCCTCCCGGGGGGAACACTGAAGCTTTCTTT.